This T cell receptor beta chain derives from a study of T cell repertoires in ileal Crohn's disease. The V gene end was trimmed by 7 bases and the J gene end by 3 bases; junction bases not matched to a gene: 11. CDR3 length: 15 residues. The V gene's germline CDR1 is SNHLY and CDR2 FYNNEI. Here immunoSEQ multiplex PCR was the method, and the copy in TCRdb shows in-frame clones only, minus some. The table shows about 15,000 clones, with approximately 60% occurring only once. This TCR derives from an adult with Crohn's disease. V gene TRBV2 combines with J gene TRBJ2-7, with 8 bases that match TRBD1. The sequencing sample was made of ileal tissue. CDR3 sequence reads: CASKAQGANVYEQYF. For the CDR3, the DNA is TGTGCCAGCAAGGCCCAGGGGGCGAACGTCTACGAGCAGTACTTC.